The entry below gives a single TCR beta chain sequence along with its context. What it recognizes is unknown. This specimen belongs to a study of T-cell memory formation after mild COVID-19. Across the study: TCR clusters were largely donor specific. Study results and caveats: Day 37-peaking second-wave clones had unconfirmed SARS-CoV-2 specificity. Detection of some responders pre-infection suggested pre-existing cross-reactive memory T cells participated.

Trimming cost V 5 bases and J 1 base; bases outside gene matches: 7. Per the germline V gene, CDR1 is SGHRS and CDR2 is YFSETQ. CDR3 length equals 16 residues. TCRdb processed the 5' RACE reads anew with MiXCR; each CDR3 protein has one entry. The table shows approximately 340,000 distinct CDR3 sequences, with 10% to 15% occurring only once. The material sequenced was PBMCs or a T cell subset sorted from them (not recorded which). This TCR came from a man aged 18 to 35 who had mild COVID-19 (a few samples of this study predate the infection). Cell type and time point are not known. J is TRBJ2-2 and V is TRBV5-1, with 8 bases matching TRBD2. CDR3 sequence: CASRPSGGLNTGELFF. The CDR3 nucleotides are TGCGCCAGCAGACCGAGCGGGGGCCTGAACACCGGGGAGCTGTTTTTT.